The T cell receptor beta chain under discussion was sequenced for a study of T cell repertoires in cytomegalovirus infection. Study summary: The study used recently identified HLA-C-restricted and well-studied HLA-B-restricted CMV epitopes. Public TCR beta signatures marked donors with CMV infection and the matching HLA. Study-level results: Pooled public TCR beta family frequency picked out CMV carriers with the relevant HLA. HLA-C-restricted TCR beta clonotypes specific for CMV led the ex vivo response.

This clonotype appeared a few times. Its antigen is not known. V lost 0 bases and J lost 1; bases outside the gene matches: 6. From germline, CDR1 is MNHEY and CDR2 SVGAGI. The CDR3 runs to 17 residues. TCRdb fed the reads into MiXCR, producing one record per CDR3 protein. The table has around 770,000 distinct CDR3 sequences, 29% seen once. This TCR was recovered from a human donor in good health (CMV status not recorded). Some clones in this sample may be carry-over from other donors' samples. The chain joins TRBV6-5 to TRBJ2-1; 7 bases fit TRBD2. This specimen consisted of cultured CD8+ T cells from PBMCs, obtained from culture after CMV antigen stimulation. For the CDR3, the DNA is TGTGCCAGCAGTTACTCGGGGGGGGGACTATCCTACAATGAGCAGTTCTTC. Protein product: CASSYSGGGLSYNEQFF.